One sample yielded the 27 T cell receptor beta chains listed below, sequenced in a study of T cell responses to AZD1222 COVID-19 vaccine. Here immunoSEQ multiplex PCR was the method, and the copy in TCRdb shows in-frame clones only, minus some. The table lists under 150,000 clones, 82% of them singletons. Sample: peripheral blood, taken on day 0 of MenACWY control vaccination. The source is an adult in good health.

The DNA of the CDR3 is TGTGCCAGCAGCAAACCGGGACACACAGATACGCAGTATTTT. Translating it yields CASSKPGHTDTQYF. The chain joins TRBV21-1 to TRBJ2-3; TRBD1, as called in the table, went unchecked against the DNA. TRBV21-1 is noted as a pseudogene. CDR3 length: 14 residues.

The chain carries TRBV27 and TRBJ2-3; 7 nucleotides agree with TRBD2. CDR3 length: 16 residues. V was clipped by 8 bases and J by 8 bases; unmatched bases: 19. Germline CDR1 MNHEY, CDR2 SMNVEV (reference sequence). CDR3 DNA: TGTGCCAGCGGAGATCATTTAGGACTAGTGGGGGGTACGCAGTATTTT. It yields the protein CASGDHLGLVGGTQYF.

This clone was observed once. This chain links TRBV5-8 with TRBJ1-1; unclear D gene. Germline loops: CDR1 SGHTS, CDR2 YDEGEE. The CDR3 length is 13 residues. Trimming removed 4 bases from V and 0 bases from J, with 7 bases in between. The CDR3 sequence is CASSTYMNTEAFF. Written as DNA, the CDR3 is TGTGCCAGCAGCACTTACATGAACACTGAAGCTTTCTTT.

This rearrangement joins TRBV24-1 to TRBJ1-2, with D uncertain. This CDR3 contains 13 residues. V dropped 4 bases and J dropped 5 bases, with 10 bases sitting between them. Germline CDR1 and CDR2: KGHDR and SFDVKD. CDR3 nucleotides: TGTGCCACCAGTGACGAGACGGGGTATGGCTACACCTTC. The encoded protein is CATSDETGYGYTF.

Concerning this clone itself: The sample carries other DNA sequences with the same CDR3. CDR3 nucleotide sequence: TGTGCCAGCAGTTTGGTCTATCAGCCCCAGCATTTT. It specifies CASSLVYQPQHF. The J gene is TRBJ1-5, the V gene TRBV28; D is unresolved. Per the germline V gene, CDR1 is MDHEN and CDR2 is SYDVKM. The CDR3 runs 12 residues. V was trimmed by 3 bases and J by 5 bases, leaving 5 bases between them.

The J gene is TRBJ2-1, the V gene TRBV5-1, with 10 bases that match TRBD1. CDR1 is SGHRS, CDR2 YFSETQ, per germline. V was clipped by 2 bases and J by 2 bases; unmatched bases: 1. The CDR3 is 15 residues long. The CDR3 loop is CASSLGQGAYNEQFF. The DNA for the CDR3 is TGCGCCAGCAGCTTAGGACAGGGGGCCTACAATGAGCAGTTCTTC.

The sample holds a few counts of this clone. This chain joins TRBV28 and TRBJ2-5, with D possibly matching TRBD1 (5 bases). Germline assignment: CDR1 MDHEN and CDR2 SYDVKM. The V end was cut by 4 bases, the J end by 2 bases, with 14 bases between. This CDR3 is 15 amino acids long. The CDR3 spells CASSWQGRDQETQYF. The CDR3, as DNA: TGTGCCAGCAGTTGGCAGGGAAGAGATCAAGAGACCCAGTACTTC.

The chain couples TRBV21-1 to TRBJ2-7; TRBD2, the D gene given by the table, was not confirmed from the DNA. TRBV21-1 is a known pseudogene. The CDR3 has 23 amino acids. The CDR3 region is CASSRQRGVYNRSPPLPTYEQYV. The CDR3, as DNA: TGTGCCAGCAGTCGTCAACGCGGTGTCTACAATCGCTCCCCCCCCCTCCCAACCTACGAGCAGTACGTC.

The rearrangement uses TRBV11-2 and TRBJ2-2; D is unclear. The germline gives CDR1 SGHAT, CDR2 FQNNGV. The CDR3 runs to 15 residues. With 6 bases removed from V and 4 bases from J, the gap between germline ends came to 15 bases. DNA of the CDR3: TGTGCCAGCAGGGCAAGCGAAGCAGGCACCGGGGAGCTGTTTTTT. Its translation: CASRASEAGTGELFF.

The chain combines TRBV28 with TRBJ1-1; 7 bases are a match to TRBD1. Germline V CDR1 and CDR2: MDHEN, SYDVKM. The CDR3 is 14 residues long. Trimming cost V 6 bases and J 1 base; bases outside gene matches: 5. The CDR3 here is CASRPGTANTEAFF. The DNA of the CDR3 is TGTGCCAGCAGGCCCGGGACAGCGAACACTGAAGCTTTCTTT.

V gene TRBV14 combines with J gene TRBJ2-1; no reliable D call. This CDR3 region has 14 residues. CDR1 and CDR2 from the germline V gene are SGHDN and FVKESK. Trimming left V 0 bases short and J 8 bases short, with 11 bases between. The CDR3: CASSQDLSTYEQFF. CDR3 nucleotide sequence: TGTGCCAGCAGCCAAGATCTGTCGACCTATGAGCAGTTCTTC.

The chain recombines TRBV19 with TRBJ1-2, with a weak D call TRBD1 (6 bases). Trimming took 5 bases from V and 8 from J, leaving 12 bases between them. This CDR3 spans 12 amino acids. Germline CDR1 and CDR2: LNHDA and SQIVND (reference sequence). CDR3 DNA sequence: TGTGCCAGTAGTCCTACAGGGCCAGGCTACACCTTC. It codes for CASSPTGPGYTF. The whole variable domain, filled in from reference TRBV19 and TRBJ1-2, reads DGGITQSPKYLFRKEGQNVTLSCEQNLNHDAMYWYRQDPGQGLRLIYYSQIVNDFQKGDIAEGYSVSREKKESFPLTVTSAQKNPTAFYLCASSPTGPGYTFGSGTRLTVV.

The chain combines TRBV6-5 with TRBJ2-1; no clear D gene. The germline CDR1 and CDR2 sequences are MNHEY and SVGAGI. The CDR3 sequence is 13 residues long. Between the trimmed V and J ends, which lost 6 bases and 11 bases, there was a span of 17 bases. CDR3 in amino acids: CASRFPSGLKQFF. The CDR3, as DNA: TGTGCCAGCAGATTCCCTTCGGGCCTCAAGCAGTTCTTC.

V usage is TRBV5-1 and J usage is TRBJ1-2; a possible D gene is TRBD1 (6 bases). Trimming pared 3 bases from V and 6 bases from J, leaving 15 bases between. The length of the CDR3 is 14 residues. Germline V gene sequence: CDR1 SGHRS, CDR2 YFSETQ. The CDR3 sequence is CASSSSSGADGYTF. The DNA of the CDR3 is TGCGCCAGCAGCTCTTCCTCAGGGGCGGATGGCTACACCTTC.

This rearrangement joins TRBV25-1 to TRBJ2-6, with a possible D match to TRBD1 (6 bases). The CDR3 has 18 amino acids. Deletions cut 3 bases from V and 2 bases from J, with 17 bases between. The germline CDR1 and CDR2 sequences are MGHDK and SYGVNS. The CDR3 spells CASSDSHAGAAGANVLTF. The CDR3 DNA sequence: TGTGCCAGCAGTGATTCCCACGCAGGGGCTGCTGGGGCCAACGTCCTGACTTTC.

This clone came up once. The V gene is TRBV7-9, the J gene TRBJ1-6; D unclear. There are 16 residues in the CDR3. Looked up from germline, CDR1 is SEHNR and CDR2 is FQNEAQ (reference sequence). Trimming removed 6 bases from V and 0 bases from J, with 12 bases in between. As DNA, the CDR3 is TGTGCCAGCAGTCCGAGGAGGAGCTCCTATAATTCACCCCTCCACTTT. Amino acid sequence: CASSPRRSSYNSPLHF.

The chain employs TRBV29-1 and TRBJ2-2; TRBD1 matches at 7 bases. Germline V lookup: CDR1 SQVTM, CDR2 ANQGSEA. J was trimmed by 0 bases and V by 2 bases; bases with no gene match: 0. The length of the CDR3 is 14 residues. This CDR3 is CSVETGANTGELFF. The CDR3 DNA sequence: TGCAGCGTTGAAACAGGGGCGAACACCGGGGAGCTGTTTTTT.

This clone was counted between two and nine times. The rearrangement joins TRBV30 to TRBJ1-5, with TRBD1 as a possible D gene (5 bases). Germline V gives CDR1 GTSNPN, CDR2 SVGIG (reference sequence). V lost 3 bases and J lost 0, with 6 bases in between. CDR3 length: 13 amino acids. CDR3 coding DNA: TGTGCCTGGAGGGGGGATAGCAATCAGCCCCAGCATTTT. This codes for CAWRGDSNQPQHF.

This sequence joins TRBV7-9 and TRBJ1-3, with D perhaps TRBD1 (6 bases). The germline gives CDR1 SEHNR, CDR2 FQNEAQ (reference sequence). With 5 bases removed from V and 0 bases from J, the gap between germline ends came to 20 bases. The CDR3 has 18 residues. CDR3 DNA: TGTGCCAGCAGCCCGATTCCCTCCGGACAGAACTCTGGAAACACCATATATTTT. Its protein product is CASSPIPSGQNSGNTIYF.

The J gene is TRBJ2-2, the V gene TRBV29-1; 8 nucleotides match TRBD1. J gave up 4 bases and V 6 bases, and 10 bases lay outside the gene matches. Germline-derived CDR1 and CDR2 are SQVTM and ANQGSEA. The CDR3 is 15 residues long. CDR3 in amino acids: CSVLDTGGRTGELFF. For the CDR3, the DNA is TGCAGCGTCCTAGACACAGGGGGGCGCACCGGGGAGCTGTTTTTT.

V gene TRBV2 combines with J gene TRBJ1-5; 11 bases match TRBD1. Unmatched junction bases numbered 6, after V lost 2 bases and J lost 3 bases. This CDR3 comprises 17 residues. In germline, CDR1 is SNHLY, CDR2 FYNNEI. Written as DNA, the CDR3 is TGTGCCAGCAGTGAATTAGGGGACAGGGGGGACAATCAGCCCCAGCATTTT. Amino acids: CASSELGDRGDNQPQHF. The entire variable domain, with the rest obtained from reference TRBV2 and TRBJ1-5, is as follows: EPEVTQTPSHQVTQMGQEVILRCVPISNHLYFYWYRQILGQKVEFLVSFYNNEISEKSEIFDDQFSVERPDGSNFTLKIRSTKLEDSAMYFCASSELGDRGDNQPQHFGDGTRLSIL.

This clone was seen only once. The chain joins TRBV7-8 to TRBJ1-5; tentative D call: TRBD1 (5 bases). The CDR3 covers 13 residues. Germline-derived CDR1 and CDR2 are SGHVS and FQNEAQ. Trimming removed 5 bases from V and 4 bases from J, with 9 bases in between. The CDR3 nucleotides read TGTGCCAGCAGCCCACGACAGAATCAGCCCCAGCATTTT. Its translation is CASSPRQNQPQHF.

The gene calls are TRBV10-3 and TRBJ2-1; 9 bases align to TRBD2. Trimming removed 0 bases from V and 6 bases from J; junction bases left unmatched: 0. The germline gives CDR1 ENHRY, CDR2 SYGVKD. The CDR3 is 14 amino acids. CDR3 in amino acids: CAISESRGGNEQFF. DNA of the CDR3: TGTGCCATCAGTGAGTCGCGGGGGGGCAATGAGCAGTTCTTC.

This clone was picked up a small number of times. This chain links TRBV18 with TRBJ1-1; no firm D call. Trimming stripped 5 bases from V and 8 bases from J, with 15 bases between. The CDR3 consists of 13 residues. The germline V gene encodes CDR1 KGHSH and CDR2 LQKENI. The CDR3 here is CASSAYETGEAFF. The CDR3 DNA sequence: TGTGCCAGCTCAGCGTATGAGACGGGCGAAGCTTTCTTT.

The gene calls are TRBV6-5 and TRBJ2-3; 7 bases fit TRBD2. CDR3 size: 12 residues. V trimming: 7 bases; J trimming: 8 bases; junction bases outside the gene matches: 6. Looked up from germline, CDR1 is MNHEY and CDR2 is SVGAGI. CDR3: CASKVGEGTQYF. CDR3 DNA sequence: TGTGCCAGCAAAGTGGGGGAGGGTACGCAGTATTTT.

In this sample, this clone turned up a few times. The chain uses TRBV6-2 or TRBV6-3 and TRBJ1-6, with unresolved D. The CDR3 covers 17 residues. The germline V gene has CDR1 MNHEY and CDR2 SVGEGT. The germline V and J ends were trimmed by 6 bases and 7 bases, with 22 bases remaining between them. The CDR3: CASSPTGGDGVNSPLHF. Written as DNA, the CDR3 is TGTGCCAGCAGCCCTACCGGCGGGGATGGGGTCAATTCACCCCTCCACTTT.

The V and J genes are TRBV19 and TRBJ1-1, with D perhaps matching TRBD1 (6 bases). The CDR3 runs 14 residues. V lost 3 bases to trimming and J lost 7 bases, with 15 bases between them. The germline V gene encodes CDR1 LNHDA and CDR2 SQIVND (reference sequence). The CDR3 is CASSIGGPGGEAFF. CDR3 DNA sequence: TGTGCCAGTAGTATTGGGGGGCCTGGCGGTGAAGCTTTCTTT.